Listed here are 10 T cell receptor beta chains from one sample, sequenced in a study of blood T cell repertoires in COVID-19 (dated by TCRdb to about 2020). To prepare the library, the immunoSEQ multiplex PCR assay was applied. Imported from immuneACCESS, the table was reduced by TCRdb to in-frame sequences with V and J called. These copies leave out some clones; in studies compared against another copy, an unresolved V gene accounts for under half, and the cause of the remainder is not known. The table for this sample lists about 290,000 clones; about nine tenths of them were counted only once. The biggest ten clones account for less than 3% of the sample. What was sequenced was peripheral blood. The receptors were sampled from a woman aged 25-40 years with active or convalescent COVID-19.

CDR3 nucleotides: TGTGCCACCAGCAGTTGGGAGGAGACCCAGTACTTC. This encodes CATSSWEETQYF. The chain joins TRBV15 to TRBJ2-5, with D tentatively TRBD2 (5 bases). This CDR3 comprises 12 residues. V shed 3 bases and J shed 5 bases, with 7 bases lying between them. CDR1 is LNHNV, CDR2 YYDKDF, per germline (reference sequence).

In DNA, the CDR3 is TGCAGCGTTGCCGACAGAAATAATTCACCCCTCCACTTT. Its protein product is CSVADRNNSPLHF. The chain uses TRBV29-1 and TRBJ1-6, with D possibly TRBD1 on 5 matching bases. V dropped 4 bases and J dropped 5 bases, with 9 bases sitting between them. The CDR3 consists of 13 residues. From germline, CDR1 is SQVTM and CDR2 ANQGSEA.

The chain is built from TRBV4-3 and TRBJ1-5, with 12 bases aligning to TRBD1. V shed 4 bases and J 1 base; nucleotides not matched to a gene: 2. Germline values: CDR1 LGHNA, CDR2 YSLEER. The CDR3 runs to 16 residues. The CDR3 reads CASSRDRGRSNQPQHF. In nucleotides, the CDR3 is TGCGCCAGCAGCCGGGACAGGGGGCGAAGCAATCAGCCCCAGCATTTT.

This clone occurred a few times. The CDR3 spells CASSLAGLTGETQYF. CDR3 bases: TGTGCCAGCAGCTTAGCTGGGCTCACGGGGGAGACCCAGTACTTC. This sequence joins TRBV7-9 and TRBJ2-5, with a tentative D call TRBD2 (5 bases). V was pared by 0 bases and J by 5 bases, with 13 bases between. The CDR3 has 15 residues. Germline V gene data show CDR1 as SEHNR and CDR2 as FQNEAQ (reference sequence).

A few counts support this clone. The chain carries TRBV28 and TRBJ1-1; D not certain. V was trimmed by 3 bases and J by 6 bases, leaving 11 bases between them. Germline V lookup: CDR1 MDHEN, CDR2 SYDVKM. This CDR3 region has 13 residues. Written as DNA, the CDR3 is TGTGCCAGCAGTTTCGGCGGATACTCTGAAGCTTTCTTT. Amino acid sequence: CASSFGGYSEAFF.

The rearrangement joins TRBV6-2 or TRBV6-3 to TRBJ1-1; D perhaps matches TRBD1 (6 bases). CDR1 is MNHEY, CDR2 SVGEGT, per germline. The CDR3 runs 16 residues. Trimming took 5 bases from V and 4 from J, leaving 20 bases between them. Here the CDR3 DNA reads TGTGCCAGCAGTATCCCATATGGGGGCTGGATCACTGAAGCTTTCTTT. Its translation: CASSIPYGGWITEAFF.

This clone was picked up one time. J is TRBJ1-4 and V is TRBV27; 7 nucleotides match TRBD1. The CDR3 runs to 14 residues. The germline V gene encodes CDR1 MNHEY and CDR2 SMNVEV (reference sequence). Trimming removed 6 bases from V and 7 bases from J; junction bases left unmatched: 8. The CDR3 reads CASRLQGKSEKLFF. The CDR3 DNA reads as TGTGCCAGCAGACTACAGGGGAAGAGTGAAAAACTGTTTTTT. Drawing the rest from reference TRBV27 and TRBJ1-4, the complete variable domain is EAQVTQNPRYLITVTGKKLTVTCSQNMNHEYMSWYRQDPGLGLRQIYYSMNVEVTDKGDVPEGYKVSRKEKRNFPLILESPSPNQTSLYFCASRLQGKSEKLFFGSGTQLSVL.

This chain uses TRBV5-1 with TRBJ1-1; no reliable D call. V lost 0 bases and J lost 3, with 15 bases in between. CDR3 length: 16 amino acids. Looked up from germline, CDR1 is SGHRS and CDR2 is YFSETQ. CDR3 sequence (DNA): TGCGCCAGCAGCTTGGCGGAGGGTCGAGGATACACTGAAGCTTTCTTT. Translation gives CASSLAEGRGYTEAFF. Using reference TRBV5-1 and TRBJ1-1 for the parts outside the CDR3, the full variable domain is KAGVTQTPRYLIKTRGQQVTLSCSPISGHRSVSWYQQTPGQGLQFLFEYFSETQRNKGNFPGRFSGRQFSNSRSEMNVSTLELGDSALYLCASSLAEGRGYTEAFFGQGTRLTVV.

This clone was counted once. The J gene is TRBJ2-3, the V gene TRBV7-2; TRBD2 is a possible D gene (7 bases). The CDR3 length is 15 residues. Germline V gene sequence: CDR1 SGHTA, CDR2 FQGNSA. V lost 5 bases, J lost 4 bases, and 16 bases lay in between. CDR3 sequence: CASSQMGGPSDTQYF. The CDR3 DNA follows: TGTGCCAGCAGCCAGATGGGGGGGCCGTCAGATACGCAGTATTTT. Full variable domain (missing parts from reference TRBV7-2 and TRBJ2-3): GAGVSQSPSNKVTEKGKDVELRCDPISGHTALYWYRQSLGQGLEFLIYFQGNSAPDKSGLPSDRFSAERTGGSVSTLTIQRTQQEDSAVYLCASSQMGGPSDTQYFGPGTRLTVL.

This chain links TRBV9 with TRBJ1-2; TRBD1 agrees at 9 bases. This CDR3 spans 16 amino acids. Unmatched junction bases numbered 14, after V lost 4 bases and J lost 7 bases. Germline-derived CDR1 and CDR2 are SGDLS and YYNGEE. The DNA for the CDR3 is TGTGCCAGCAGCCCCCGGACAGGGGAAAGGACTAGTGGCTACACCTTC. It translates to CASSPRTGERTSGYTF. Combining the CDR3 with reference TRBV9 and TRBJ1-2 gives the whole variable domain DSGVTQTPKHLITATGQRVTLRCSPRSGDLSVYWYQQSLDQGLQFLIQYYNGEERAKGNILERFSAQQFPDLHSELNLSSLELGDSALYFCASSPRTGERTSGYTFGSGTRLTVV.